The source of this TCR beta chain is a study of cytomegalovirus exposure and HLA in healthy donors. This table comes from immunoSEQ multiplex PCR, and its TCRdb copy is limited to in-frame clones, with some not included. This sample carries 130,000 to 150,000 clones, roughly 87% of them seen once, and the ten largest clones take 9% to 9.5%. Germline loops: CDR1 LGHNA, CDR2 YSLEER. V dropped 2 bases and J dropped 8; count of bases not matched to a gene: 8. The CDR3 has 15 amino acids. Sequencing was performed on PBMCs. The chain combines TRBV4-3 with TRBJ2-3, with 9 bases fitting TRBD2. The receptor's source is a woman aged 18-29 years in good health and CMV-seropositive. Written as DNA, the CDR3 is TGCGCCAGCAGCCAAAGCCGGCGGGGGGGCGGTACGCAGTATTTT. It codes for CASSQSRRGGGTQYF.